The clone carrying this T cell receptor beta chain was detected once. The entry originates in a study of regulatory T cells in long-lasting Graves disease. With iRepertoire HTBI primers and Arm-PCR of CDR3 regions, TCR beta libraries were built. Using its own MiXCR run on the multiplex PCR reads, TCRdb lists one record per CDR3 protein. The table records roughly 610,000 distinct CDR3 sequences, 16% of them present only once. Specified time point: newly diagnosed GD, antithyroid drugs for less than 3 months. After RNA was extracted from PBMCs, the TCR library was made from it. Per the germline V gene, CDR1 is SGHAT and CDR2 is FQNNGV. This CDR3 is built from 13 residues. The V gene lost 0 bases and the J gene lost 10 bases, with 12 bases spanning the gap. Separately, the same data were catalogued under a study of T cells in Graves' hyperthyroidism and ophthalmopathy.

The receptor was derived from a man aged 18 to 30 with Graves disease. The sequenced sample was peripheral blood mononuclear cells (PBMCs), obtained at new diagnosis, from a patient treated with antithyroid drugs. The chain has TRBV11-2 and TRBJ2-5; D is ambiguous. CDR3 nucleotides: TGTGCCAGCAGCTTAGAGGTGGCTTCGGGCCAGTACTTC. Its protein product is CASSLEVASGQYF. Full variable domain (missing parts from reference TRBV11-2 and TRBJ2-5): EAGVAQSPRYKIIEKRQSVAFWCNPISGHATLYWYQQILGQGPKLLIQFQNNGVVDDSQLPKDRFSAERLKGVDSTLKIQPAKLEDSAVYLCASSLEVASGQYFGPGTRLLVL.